This T cell receptor (beta chain) was profiled in a study of beta chain features in type 1 diabetes. About the study: Age, gender and cell yields were similar between patients and healthy donors.

Findings of the study overall: In all four CD4+ subsets, TCRB CDR3 length was significantly, moderately reduced in type 1 diabetes.

The germline V gene encodes CDR1 MNHEY and CDR2 SMNVEV (reference sequence). J lost 4 bases, V lost 3 bases, and 2 bases had no gene match. The length of the CDR3 is 14 residues. The investigators reverse transcribed all of the isolated RNA, so they sequenced expressed TCRB transcripts. The data were produced by immunoSEQ multiplex PCR, yet TCRdb's version contains in-frame clones alone and is incomplete. The table records roughly 100,000 clones, roughly 28% of them present only once. Concerning this clone itself: What it recognizes is unknown.

Sequenced material: central memory CD4+ T cells from blood. The chain uses TRBV27 and TRBJ2-3, with TRBD2 identical over 9 bases. This clonotype originated in a woman in her late teens or twenties with type 1 diabetes. This CDR3 is CASSFQREADTQYF. CDR3 nucleotide sequence: TGTGCCAGCAGTTTCCAGCGGGAGGCAGATACGCAGTATTTT.